What follows are 32 T cell receptor beta chains derived from one specimen sequenced in a study of response to subunit inactivated influenza vaccine (dated by TCRdb to 2016 to 2019). Libraries were prepared through RT-PCR. These reads were obtained on an Illumina HiSeq 2500. In TCRdb, the public reads were trimmed at Q25 with fastp and aligned with MiXCR, with productive beta chains retained. Under each unique CDR3 protein, matching rows form one entry showing the most common genes and DNA. The sample records about 500,000 distinct CDR3 sequences, about 15% of which are singletons. The ten largest make up 3% of the sample. The source material was CD4+ T cells sorted from PBMCs, sampled around 25 months after vaccination. These receptors were collected from a man between 50 and 75 years old who received an inactivated influenza vaccine. Donor details come from another sample of the same person, matched by shared clones.

The V and J genes are TRBV11-2 and TRBJ2-4, with a possible D match to TRBD1 (6 bases). Germline CDR1 reads SGHAT; CDR2 reads FQNNGV. Trimming took 5 bases from V and 1 from J, leaving 18 bases between them. This CDR3 comprises 17 residues. CDR3 amino acids: CASSLRLGAGAKNIQYF. The CDR3 DNA reads as TGTGCCAGCAGCCTCAGGCTGGGGGCAGGTGCCAAAAACATTCAGTACTTC.

The V and J genes are TRBV5-1 and TRBJ2-2, with 9 positions matching TRBD1. The J segment lost 0 bases and the V segment lost 0 bases, leaving 6 bases of the junction unmatched. The CDR3 is 18 amino acids. Germline lookup yields CDR1 SGHRS and CDR2 YFSETQ. CDR3 in DNA: TGCGCCAGCAGCTTGGAAGGGACAGGGAGACCGAACACCGGGGAGCTGTTTTTT. Amino acids: CASSLEGTGRPNTGELFF.

V gene TRBV29-1 combines with J gene TRBJ2-5; D is unresolved. The CDR3 runs 12 residues. Germline CDR1 is SQVTM and CDR2 is ANQGSEA. Trimming cost V 4 bases and J 5 bases, with 11 bases left between them. The CDR3 spells CSVGVASETQYF. The CDR3 bases are TGCAGCGTTGGAGTAGCATCGGAGACCCAGTACTTC. The full variable domain, rest sourced from reference TRBV29-1 and TRBJ2-5, is SAVISQKPSRDICQRGTSLTIQCQVDSQVTMMFWYRQQPGQSLTLIATANQGSEATYESGFVIDKFPISRPNLTFSTLTVSNMSPEDSSIYLCSVGVASETQYFGPGTRLLVL.

This clonotype was seen only a few times. CDR3 DNA: TGTGCCAGCAGCCCGCTGGTGGGAGGGCTGGACAATGAGCAGTTCTTC. Translated, it gives CASSPLVGGLDNEQFF. The J gene is TRBJ2-1, the V gene TRBV7-9; 7 nucleotides align to TRBD2. This CDR3 comprises 16 residues. Unmatched junction bases numbered 12, after V lost 5 bases and J lost 5 bases. Germline V lookup: CDR1 SEHNR, CDR2 FQNEAQ (reference sequence).

This chain uses TRBV12-3 or TRBV12-4 with TRBJ2-2, with no clear D. This CDR3 region has 13 residues. V was trimmed by 10 bases and J by 4 bases, leaving 13 bases between them. The CDR3 DNA is TGTGCCAACACCTGGGTATCCACCGGGGAGCTGTTTTTT. It is translated as CANTWVSTGELFF.

This clonotype came up once. The V call is TRBV12-3 or TRBV12-4, the J call TRBJ2-5; perhaps D is TRBD1 or TRBD2 (5 bases each). Trimming removed 6 bases at V and 0 bases at J, with 14 bases between. The CDR3 totals 15 residues. The CDR3 sequence is CASRPGTDYQETQYF. CDR3 sequence (DNA): TGTGCCAGCAGACCTGGGACGGATTACCAAGAGACCCAGTACTTC.

The genes are TRBV20-1 and TRBJ2-7, with D possibly TRBD1 on 5 matching bases. V was cut by 0 bases and J by 3 bases, with 12 bases left in between. Germline CDR1 is DFQATT and CDR2 is SNEGSKA (reference sequence). The CDR3 spans 14 residues. The CDR3 bases are TGCAGTGCTAGAGATGGGGCAGGTATCTACGAGCAGTACTTC. Amino acids: CSARDGAGIYEQYF.

This clonotype turned up a few times. The V gene is TRBV10-3, the J gene TRBJ1-1; D remains unclear. The length of the CDR3 is 16 residues. CDR1 and CDR2 (germline): ENHRY, SYGVKD. The V end was cut by 1 base, the J end by 11 bases, with 23 bases between. The DNA for the CDR3 is TGTGCCATCAGTGAGTTATCGGGTGGTTCCGGGGTGAAGGCTTTCTTT. Protein product: CAISELSGGSGVKAFF.

The rearrangement links TRBV5-1 to TRBJ1-5, with 8 bases that match TRBD1. The length of the CDR3 is 13 residues. Germline-derived CDR1 and CDR2 are SGHRS and YFSETQ. Germline trimming cut 4 bases from V and 6 bases from J; bases unmatched to any gene: 3. The CDR3 region is CASSETGGQPQHF. Written as DNA, the CDR3 is TGCGCCAGCAGCGAAACAGGGGGTCAGCCCCAGCATTTT.

This clonotype showed up just a few times. This chain joins TRBV5-6 and TRBJ1-5; no definite D call. The V end was cut by 1 base, the J end by 7 bases, with 12 bases between. The length of the CDR3 is 14 residues. CDR1 and CDR2 from the germline V gene are SGHDT and YYEEEE. Here the CDR3 DNA reads TGTGCCAGCAGCTTGTGGAGGGCGGGCCAGCCCCAGCATTTT. The encoded protein is CASSLWRAGQPQHF.

V usage is TRBV6-1 and J usage is TRBJ1-3, with D unresolved. Deletions cut 7 bases from V and 1 base from J, with 11 bases between. CDR1 is MNHNS, CDR2 SASEGT, per germline. The CDR3 is 14 residues long. The CDR3 DNA reads as TGTGCCAGCACTGAGGGCCATTCTGGAAACACCATATATTTT. This gives the protein CASTEGHSGNTIYF.

This clonotype was counted a few times. The rearrangement uses TRBV7-6 and TRBJ1-4; 9 positions agree with TRBD1. Looked up from germline, CDR1 is SGHVS and CDR2 is FNYEAQ. The V gene end was trimmed by 0 bases and the J gene end by 7 bases; junction bases not matched to a gene: 9. The CDR3 contains 17 residues. CDR3 bases: TGTGCCAGCAGCTTAGCCGGGACAGGGCTCCAAGGTGAAAAACTGTTTTTT. It encodes CASSLAGTGLQGEKLFF.

The table lists this clonotype with many counts. The gene calls are TRBV15 and TRBJ1-4; D is perhaps TRBD1 (6 bases). The germline V gene encodes CDR1 LNHNV and CDR2 YYDKDF (reference sequence). V lost 2 bases and J lost 3, with 13 bases in between. This CDR3 has 16 residues. The CDR3 DNA is TGTGCCACCAGCAGAAATACAGGGTCGCCTAATGAAAAACTGTTTTTT. Protein sequence: CATSRNTGSPNEKLFF.

The chain is built from TRBV11-1 and TRBJ2-3, with 13 bases that match TRBD2. The CDR3 is 14 amino acids. The V and J ends lost 5 bases and 6 bases, in that order; junction bases with no gene match: 2. Germline loops: CDR1 SGHAT, CDR2 FQDESV (reference sequence). Here the CDR3 DNA reads TGTGCCAGCAGCGGACTAGCGGGGGTTGATACGCAGTATTTT. It yields the protein CASSGLAGVDTQYF.

The chain is built from TRBV5-1 and TRBJ2-2, with 9 bases aligning to TRBD1. V dropped 3 bases and J dropped 7; count of bases not matched to a gene: 4. CDR3 length equals 14 residues. The germline V gene has CDR1 SGHRS and CDR2 YFSETQ. As DNA, the CDR3 is TGCGCCAGCAGCTCCGGGACAGGGCTCGGGGAGCTGTTTTTT. Translation: CASSSGTGLGELFF.

This clonotype was observed a handful of times. This chain links TRBV20-1 with TRBJ2-5, with unresolved D. The CDR3 has 12 amino acids. Germline V CDR1 and CDR2: DFQATT, SNEGSKA (reference sequence). With 8 bases removed from V and 5 bases from J, the gap between germline ends came to 15 bases. The CDR3 bases are TGCAGTAGCGAAAGAGCTCGGGAGACCCAGTACTTC. This translates into CSSERARETQYF.

This clonotype was seen many times. The V gene is TRBV6-2 or TRBV6-3, the J gene TRBJ2-5; D uncertain. The CDR3 runs 11 residues. Per germline, CDR1 MNHEY and CDR2 SVGEGT. Trimming took off 3 bases at V and 5 bases at J, with 4 bases between the two ends. The CDR3 coding sequence is TGTGCCAGCAGTTATATGGAGACCCAGTACTTC. It encodes CASSYMETQYF.

The genes are TRBV4-1 and TRBJ1-3; D gene unclear. The CDR3 has 17 residues. The germline V and J ends were trimmed by 0 bases and 0 bases, with 12 bases remaining between them. CDR1 MGHRA and CDR2 YSYEKL come from the germline V gene. The CDR3 protein is CASSQEPGRSSGNTIYF. CDR3 sequence (DNA): TGCGCCAGCAGCCAAGAACCGGGCCGATCCTCTGGAAACACCATATATTTT.

This clonotype was recorded many times. V gene TRBV5-1 combines with J gene TRBJ2-1; no definite D call. Between the trimmed V and J ends, which lost 0 bases and 7 bases, there was a span of 11 bases. CDR1 SGHRS and CDR2 YFSETQ come from the germline V gene. This CDR3 has 14 residues. The DNA of the CDR3 is TGCGCCAGCAGCTTGGGTCAGGAGATAAATGAGCAGTTCTTC. Translated, it gives CASSLGQEINEQFF. Supplemented by reference TRBV5-1 and TRBJ2-1, the full variable domain reads KAGVTQTPRYLIKTRGQQVTLSCSPISGHRSVSWYQQTPGQGLQFLFEYFSETQRNKGNFPGRFSGRQFSNSRSEMNVSTLELGDSALYLCASSLGQEINEQFFGPGTRLTVL.

This chain links TRBV4-3 with TRBJ2-7, with TRBD2 matching over 11 bases. The CDR3 is 15 amino acids. Germline V gives CDR1 LGHNA, CDR2 YSLEER. The trim removed 4 bases at V and 2 bases at J, leaving 4 bases unmatched. This CDR3 is CASSLGLAVTYEQYF. The CDR3 DNA follows: TGCGCCAGCAGCCTGGGACTAGCGGTTACCTACGAGCAGTACTTC.

The chain joins TRBV20-1 to TRBJ2-1, with a tentative D call TRBD2 (6 bases). The ends were cut back, 1 base at V and 2 bases at J, with 21 bases in the middle. CDR3 length: 18 residues. Germline values: CDR1 DFQATT, CDR2 SNEGSKA (reference sequence). The CDR3 bases are TGCAGTGCTAGAGTTCAAAGCGGGCCACCAGGGACCTACAATGAGCAGTTCTTC. Its translation: CSARVQSGPPGTYNEQFF.

The chain couples TRBV27 to TRBJ1-5; no definite D call. Germline lookup yields CDR1 MNHEY and CDR2 SMNVEV (reference sequence). The CDR3 has 16 residues. V was trimmed by 0 bases and J by 0 bases, leaving 9 bases between them. The CDR3 DNA reads as TGTGCCAGCAGTTTATCGGGTCAGTTTAGCAATCAGCCCCAGCATTTT. Protein sequence: CASSLSGQFSNQPQHF.

This clonotype showed up many times. The chain uses TRBV4-3 and TRBJ2-7; no reliable D call. CDR1 LGHNA and CDR2 YSLEER come from the germline V gene. This CDR3 comprises 14 residues. Trimming took 2 bases from V and 0 from J, leaving 8 bases between them. CDR3 nucleotide sequence: TGCGCCAGCAGCCAAAGGGATAGCTCCTACGAGCAGTACTTC. Protein sequence: CASSQRDSSYEQYF.

The rearrangement uses TRBV20-1 and TRBJ2-1; the D gene is possibly TRBD2 (5 bases). The CDR3 consists of 11 residues. Germline CDR1 reads DFQATT; CDR2 reads SNEGSKA (reference sequence). The CDR3 bases are TGCGGCAGTGTAGCGACCAATGAGCAGTTCTTC. This sequence encodes CGSVATNEQFF.

This sequence joins TRBV7-2 and TRBJ2-3; D gene uncertain. The CDR3 contains 14 residues. CDR1 SGHTA and CDR2 FQGNSA come from the germline V gene. The V and J ends lost 0 bases and 6 bases respectively, with 10 bases between them. The CDR3 sequence: CASSLANLWDTQYF. CDR3 coding DNA: TGTGCCAGCAGCTTAGCGAACCTCTGGGATACGCAGTATTTT.

In its sample, this clonotype was seen a few times. The genes are TRBV12-3 or TRBV12-4 and TRBJ1-5; D remains ambiguous. Trimming took off 2 bases at V and 5 bases at J, with 7 bases between the two ends. This CDR3 is 13 amino acids long. CDR3 bases: TGTGCCAGCAGTTTAAATCAAGATCAGCCCCAGCATTTT. This gives the protein CASSLNQDQPQHF.

This clonotype was seen a few times. The chain recombines TRBV20-1 with TRBJ2-1, with 11 bases aligning to TRBD2. CDR3 size: 13 residues. Trimming at V came to 1 base and at J to 9 bases, leaving 2 bases not matched to a gene. Germline V gene lookup returns CDR1 DFQATT and CDR2 SNEGSKA (reference sequence). CDR3: CSARVLAGVEQFF. The CDR3 bases are TGCAGTGCTAGAGTACTAGCGGGAGTTGAGCAGTTCTTC.

The rearrangement uses TRBV3-1 and TRBJ2-5, with D possibly TRBD2 on 6 matching bases. This CDR3 is 15 amino acids long. Trimming left V 4 bases short and J 5 bases short, with 17 bases between. CDR1 is LGHDT, CDR2 YNNKEL, per germline (reference sequence). CDR3 sequence reads: CASSPGGTGGETQYF. Written as DNA, the CDR3 is TGTGCCAGCAGCCCCGGCGGGACTGGAGGGGAGACCCAGTACTTC.

The table lists this clonotype with a few counts. The V and J genes are TRBV20-1 and TRBJ2-7; 8 bases align to TRBD1. V trimming: 5 bases; J trimming: 5 bases; junction bases outside the gene matches: 11. The germline CDR1 and CDR2 sequences are DFQATT and SNEGSKA (reference sequence). CDR3 length equals 14 residues. This CDR3 is CSAFRGRGKDEQYF. The CDR3 coding sequence is TGCAGTGCTTTCAGGGGGCGCGGGAAGGACGAGCAGTACTTC.

There are a few counts of this clonotype. The rearrangement joins TRBV2 to TRBJ1-5; D remains ambiguous. Germline-derived CDR1 and CDR2 are SNHLY and FYNNEI. The CDR3 is 14 amino acids. Deletions cut 1 base from V and 6 bases from J, with 10 bases between. CDR3 DNA sequence: TGTGCCAGCAGTGAAGATGGGGTCGTTCAGCCCCAGCATTTT. This encodes CASSEDGVVQPQHF.

This clonotype was detected a few times. This chain joins TRBV20-1 and TRBJ1-2; possible D gene TRBD1, 6 bases. The CDR3 length is 12 residues. V dropped 5 bases and J dropped 4 bases, with 11 bases sitting between them. Germline V gene sequence: CDR1 DFQATT, CDR2 SNEGSKA (reference sequence). The CDR3 is CSASRGIYGYTF. CDR3 DNA sequence: TGCAGTGCTTCTAGGGGGATCTATGGCTACACCTTC.

V and J are TRBV7-2 and TRBJ1-3; TRBD1 matches 10 bases. Germline V lookup: CDR1 SGHTA, CDR2 FQGNSA. The length of the CDR3 is 15 residues. Unmatched junction bases numbered 7, after V lost 1 base and J lost 10 bases. The CDR3 is CASSLGGQGKSTIYF. As DNA, the CDR3 is TGTGCCAGCAGCTTAGGGGGACAGGGGAAATCGACCATATATTTT. Based on the CDR3 plus reference TRBV7-2 and TRBJ1-3, the full variable domain is GAGVSQSPSNKVTEKGKDVELRCDPISGHTALYWYRQSLGQGLEFLIYFQGNSAPDKSGLPSDRFSAERTGGSVSTLTIQRTQQEDSAVYLCASSLGGQGKSTIYFGEGSWLTVV.